This entry is about one T cell receptor (beta chain). The antigen is unknown. This record belongs to a study of CD8 T cells in ankylosing spondylitis. General study results and limits: Past research had described some motif variants in reactive arthritis synovial fluid and blood. A TCR beta motif made of about eight highly homologous variants seemed typical of ankylosing spondylitis blood.

Quantitative molecular-barcoded 5'-RACE generated the TCR beta libraries. One entry per CDR3 protein, called by TCRdb with MiXCR from the 5' RACE reads. Of roughly 490,000 distinct CDR3 sequences listed, under 5.5% were seen once; the top ten hold roughly 3.5%. Unmatched junction bases numbered 4, after V lost 5 bases and J lost 2 bases. The CDR3 runs to 15 residues. CDR1 is SEHNR, CDR2 FQNEAQ, per germline (reference sequence). The source is a male donor with ankylosing spondylitis. Sequenced input: blood, either unsorted or a sorted T cell fraction (not recorded which). The chain links TRBV7-9 to TRBJ2-3, with 10 bases identical to TRBD2. As DNA, the CDR3 is TGTGCCAGCAGCGAAACTAGCGGGAACACAGATACGCAGTATTTT. The encoded protein is CASSETSGNTDTQYF.